This T cell receptor (beta chain) was profiled in a study of human T cells and chemical hapten exposure (dated by TCRdb to the early 2020s). Study-level background: For sensitization, 2% DPC in acetone was applied to a roughly 2 cm by roughly 2 cm area of upper inner arm skin. Throughout the study period of around 25 weeks, patients also received therapeutic DPC doses to the scalp every week. Patch testing on the upper back used Finn chambers containing 0.01% DPC, with scoring done after 6 days according to International Contact Dermatitis Research Group standards. The patient cohort, mostly female, included alopecia areata with under or over 50% scalp involvement, alopecia totalis and alopecia universalis. Libraries were pooled for sequencing, and per-sample TCR yields varied mainly because of small differences in library volumes within the pool. The study tracked peripheral blood TCR repertoire changes in vivo during primary and secondary sensitization to the hapten diphenylcyclopropenone (DPC) in alopecia patients. Patient blood was sampled pre-sensitization (week 0) and at 2, 6 and about 24 weeks after DPC sensitization. Blood for TCR sequencing was provided by twenty-nine alopecia patients at one to four time points (pre-sensitization, 2, 6 and 24 weeks).

To prepare the library, RACE was applied. The sequencer listed for this sample is NextSeq 500. During library preparation, unique molecular identifiers were attached to individual cDNA molecules so that TCRs could be counted quantitatively and reproducibly. Each blood RNA sample was used to sequence both TCR alpha and TCR beta chains. The paper's data handling went like this. A median of roughly 98,000 TCRs per sample was observed, with a range of roughly 20,000 to 750,000. V, J and CDR3 annotation of the TCR reads was performed with the Decombinator software suite. Every sample was subsampled to the same number of TCRs (28,000) for the PS versus PT1 abundance plots. Expanded TCRs were defined as absent before sensitization and observed at least eight times at the 2-week time point. Using fastp at Q25 and MiXCR, TCRdb reprocessed the public reads and kept productive beta chains. Identical CDR3 protein sequences are pooled into one entry, listed with their most common genes and DNA. What appears here as the V and J calls and clone size reflects TCRdb's work, not the paper's. Within this sample are 45,000 to 60,000 distinct CDR3 sequences, with over 8% of them counted one time only. The biggest ten clones account for 11% to 15% of the sample.

According to the germline V gene, CDR1 reads SGHVS and CDR2 reads FNYEAQ. The CDR3 contains 15 residues, cysteine and phenylalanine counted. The retained sequence is limited to the CDR3, 45 bases, with the frame set at the first base. Trimming removed 3 bases from V and 9 bases from J, leaving 15 bases between the germline ends. This clonotype appeared many times. The antigen it recognizes is unknown. There are no base qualities to consult, and no much larger clone falls within one base. The time point tag for this specimen amounts to: pre-sensitization, week 0. Read against the paper, the sample's treatment or condition label means: therapeutic diphenylcyclopropenone sensitization with weekly scalp DPC. Blood at each patch-test visit was drawn before the patch test was applied. To be eligible, patients had to be aged 18 to 70, diagnosed with alopecia and judged suitable for DPC therapy, while pregnant patients were excluded. Total RNA was extracted from unfractionated whole blood collected in Tempus Blood RNA tubes.

Broad study findings and their caveats: The number of TCRs above 1 in 1000 frequency did not change with DPC sensitization; there was no evidence of global repertoire structure alterations. The number of PT1 expanded TCRs positively correlated with patch test score, significant at thresholds 8, 16 and 32 but not 4. Significantly more large CDR3 similarity clusters were formed by expanded TCRs than by pre-sensitization or healthy control sets, consistent with antigen-driven responses. Because every patient had alopecia, a presumed autoimmune disease, the patients' immune response might differ from that of healthy individuals. Repeated subsampling changed both the strength of the expansion versus patch-test correlation and the threshold at which the correlation became significant.

The source was whole blood, collected in connection with sensitization to the hapten diphenylcyclopropenone (DPC). This receptor chain uses TRBV7-6 and TRBJ1-6; TRBD1 is possibly the D segment (5 matching bases). The sequence was collected from a woman aged 40-49 years with alopecia areata. Some clones in this sample may be carry-over from other donors' samples. The encoded CDR3 is CASSLSPGNGSPLHF. The nucleotide sequence reads TGTGCCAGCAGCTTGTCCCCAGGGAACGGTTCACCCCTCCACTTT.